This TCR beta chain was retrieved from a study of T cell responses to AZD1222 COVID-19 vaccine. Study-level results: Unmutated variant regions are reportedly the target of nearly half of TCRs that are spike-specific.

A word on this clone: Its antigen remains unidentified.

The length of the CDR3 is 16 residues. Using immunoSEQ multiplex PCR, the repertoire was profiled, and TCRdb retains in-frame clones only, with some absent. The table includes roughly 140,000 clones, approximately 90% detected once. The sequencing here drew on peripheral blood, taken 28 days after the second AZD1222 dose. This receptor was taken from an adult who received the AZD1222 COVID-19 vaccine. The chain employs TRBV7-5 and TRBJ2-7; the table's TRBD2 call for D was not verified on the DNA. TRBV7-5 counts as a pseudogene. The chain's CDR3 is CVRSLPGLAGAYEQYF. CDR3 nucleotide sequence: TGTGTCAGAAGCCTCCCGGGACTAGCGGGAGCCTACGAGCAGTACTTC.